The clone carrying this T cell receptor (beta chain) was seen just once. The germline gives CDR1 SEHNR, CDR2 FQNEAQ (reference sequence). V was clipped by 2 bases and J by 2 bases; unmatched bases: 2. The CDR3 runs 14 residues. The data stem from a study of CD8 T cells in Susac syndrome. With random hexamers, 0.5 to 1 ug RNA was reverse transcribed. TCRdb re-analysed the immunoSEQ multiplex PCR reads in MiXCR, keeping a single row per CDR3 protein. The table lists 200,000 to 300,000 distinct CDR3 sequences, approximately 95% of them singletons, with approximately 0.094% in the top ten. The chain is built from TRBV7-9 and TRBJ1-2, with TRBD1 matching over 7 bases. This receptor was identified in a human donor with Susac syndrome. Sequenced input: CD4+ T cells from PBMCs. For the CDR3, the DNA is TGTGCCAGCAGCTTAACAGGGGCGAACTATGGCTACACCTTC. Translated, it gives CASSLTGANYGYTF.